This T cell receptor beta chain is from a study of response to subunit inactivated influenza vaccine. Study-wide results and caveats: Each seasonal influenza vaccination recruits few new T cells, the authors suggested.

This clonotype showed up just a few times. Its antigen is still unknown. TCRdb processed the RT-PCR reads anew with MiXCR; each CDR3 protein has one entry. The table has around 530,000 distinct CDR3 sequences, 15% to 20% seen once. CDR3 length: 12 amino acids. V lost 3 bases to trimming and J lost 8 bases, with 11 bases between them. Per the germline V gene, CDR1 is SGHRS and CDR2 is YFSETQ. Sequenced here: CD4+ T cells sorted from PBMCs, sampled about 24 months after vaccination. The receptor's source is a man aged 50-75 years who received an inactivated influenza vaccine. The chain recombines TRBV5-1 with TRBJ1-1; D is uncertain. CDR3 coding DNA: TGCGCCAGCAGCTACGGACTAACCGAAGCTTTCTTT. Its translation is CASSYGLTEAFF.